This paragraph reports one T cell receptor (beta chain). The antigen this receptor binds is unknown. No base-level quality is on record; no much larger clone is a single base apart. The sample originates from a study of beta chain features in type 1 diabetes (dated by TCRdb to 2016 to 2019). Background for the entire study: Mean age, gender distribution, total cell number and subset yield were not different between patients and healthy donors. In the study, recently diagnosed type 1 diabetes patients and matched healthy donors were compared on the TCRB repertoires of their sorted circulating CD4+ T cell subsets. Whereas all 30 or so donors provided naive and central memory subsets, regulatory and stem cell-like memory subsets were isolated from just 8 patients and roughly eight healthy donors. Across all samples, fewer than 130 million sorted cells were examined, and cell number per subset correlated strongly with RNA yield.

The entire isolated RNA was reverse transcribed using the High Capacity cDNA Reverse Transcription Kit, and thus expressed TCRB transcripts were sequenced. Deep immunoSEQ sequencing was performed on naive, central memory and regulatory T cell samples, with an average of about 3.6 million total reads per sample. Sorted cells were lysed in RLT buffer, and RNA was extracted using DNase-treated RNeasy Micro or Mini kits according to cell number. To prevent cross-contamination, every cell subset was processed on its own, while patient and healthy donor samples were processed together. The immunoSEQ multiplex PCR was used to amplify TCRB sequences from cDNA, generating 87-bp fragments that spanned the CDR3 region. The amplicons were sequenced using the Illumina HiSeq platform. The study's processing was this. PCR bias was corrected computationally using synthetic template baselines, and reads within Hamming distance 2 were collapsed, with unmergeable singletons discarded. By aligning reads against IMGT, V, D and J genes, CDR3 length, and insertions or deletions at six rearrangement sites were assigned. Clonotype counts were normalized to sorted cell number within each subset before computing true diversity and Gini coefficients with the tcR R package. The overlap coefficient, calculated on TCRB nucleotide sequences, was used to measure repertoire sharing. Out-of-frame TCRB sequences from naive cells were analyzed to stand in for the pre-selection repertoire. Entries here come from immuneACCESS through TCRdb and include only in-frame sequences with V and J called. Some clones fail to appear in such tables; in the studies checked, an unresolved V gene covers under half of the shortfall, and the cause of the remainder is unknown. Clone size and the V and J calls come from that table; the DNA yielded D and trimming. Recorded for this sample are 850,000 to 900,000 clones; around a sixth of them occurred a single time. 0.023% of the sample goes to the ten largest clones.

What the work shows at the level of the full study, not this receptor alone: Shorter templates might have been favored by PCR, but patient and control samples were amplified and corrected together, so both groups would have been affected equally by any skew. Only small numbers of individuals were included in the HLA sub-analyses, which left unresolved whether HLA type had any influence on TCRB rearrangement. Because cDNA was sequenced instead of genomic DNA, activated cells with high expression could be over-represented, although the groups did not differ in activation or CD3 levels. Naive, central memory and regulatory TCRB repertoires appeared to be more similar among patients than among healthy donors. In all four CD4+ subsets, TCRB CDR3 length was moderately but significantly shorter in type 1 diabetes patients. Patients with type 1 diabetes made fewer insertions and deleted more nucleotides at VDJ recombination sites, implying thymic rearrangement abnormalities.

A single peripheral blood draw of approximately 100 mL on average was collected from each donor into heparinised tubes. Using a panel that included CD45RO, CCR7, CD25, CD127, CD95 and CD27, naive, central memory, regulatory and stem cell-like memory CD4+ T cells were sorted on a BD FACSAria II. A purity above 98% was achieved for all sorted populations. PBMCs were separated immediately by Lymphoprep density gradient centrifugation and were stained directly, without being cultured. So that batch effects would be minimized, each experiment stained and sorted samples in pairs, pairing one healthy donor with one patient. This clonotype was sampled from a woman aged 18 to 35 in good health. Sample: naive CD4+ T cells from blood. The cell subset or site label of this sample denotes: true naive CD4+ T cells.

CDR3 region: CASSTGLAGVYEQYF. The DNA sequence reads TGTGCCAGCAGCACCGGACTAGCGGGAGTCTACGAGCAGTACTTC. The receptor chain draws on TRBV7-2 and TRBJ2-7, with 13 bases aligning to TRBD2. V is cut back by 5 bases and J by 3 bases, with 4 bases in the junction unmatched. The germline V gene yields SGHTA for CDR1 and FQGNSA for CDR2. The CDR3 covers 15 residues, taking in both the cysteine and the phenylalanine. Only CDR3 DNA is held: 45 bases, read in frame from base 1.